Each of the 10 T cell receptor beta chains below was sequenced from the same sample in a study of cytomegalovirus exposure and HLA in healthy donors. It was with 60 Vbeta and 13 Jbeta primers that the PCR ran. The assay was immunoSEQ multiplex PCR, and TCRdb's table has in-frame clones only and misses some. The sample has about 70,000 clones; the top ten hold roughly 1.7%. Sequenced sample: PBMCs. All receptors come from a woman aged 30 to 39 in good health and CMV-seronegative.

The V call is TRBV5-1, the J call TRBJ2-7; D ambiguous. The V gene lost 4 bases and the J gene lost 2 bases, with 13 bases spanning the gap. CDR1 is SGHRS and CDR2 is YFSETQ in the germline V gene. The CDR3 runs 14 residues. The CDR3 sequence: CASSEWSSPYEQYF. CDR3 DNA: TGCGCCAGCAGCGAATGGAGCTCTCCCTACGAGCAGTACTTC.

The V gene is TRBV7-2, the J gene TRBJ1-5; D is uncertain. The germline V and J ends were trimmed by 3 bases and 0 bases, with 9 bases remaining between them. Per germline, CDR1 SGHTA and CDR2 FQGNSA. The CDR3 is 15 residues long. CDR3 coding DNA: TGTGCCAGCAGCTTGGACTGGTATAGCAATCAGCCCCAGCATTTT. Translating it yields CASSLDWYSNQPQHF.

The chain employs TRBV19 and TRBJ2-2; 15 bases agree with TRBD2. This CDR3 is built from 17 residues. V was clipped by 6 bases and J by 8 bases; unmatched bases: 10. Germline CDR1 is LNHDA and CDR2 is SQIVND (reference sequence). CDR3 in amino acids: CASRSPGLAGGSGELFF. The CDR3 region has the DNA TGTGCCAGTAGATCCCCGGGACTAGCGGGGGGTAGTGGGGAGCTGTTTTTT.

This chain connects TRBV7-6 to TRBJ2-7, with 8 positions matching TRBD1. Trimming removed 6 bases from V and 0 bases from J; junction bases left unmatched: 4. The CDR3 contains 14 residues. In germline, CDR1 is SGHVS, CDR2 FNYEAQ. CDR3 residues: CASSNRGSSYEQYF. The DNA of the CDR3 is TGTGCCAGCAGTAACAGGGGGAGCTCCTACGAGCAGTACTTC.

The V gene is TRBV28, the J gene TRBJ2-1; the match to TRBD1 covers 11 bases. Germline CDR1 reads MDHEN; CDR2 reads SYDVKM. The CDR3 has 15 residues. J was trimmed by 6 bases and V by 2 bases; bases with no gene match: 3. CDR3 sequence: CASSLRGQGANEQFF. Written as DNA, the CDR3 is TGTGCCAGCAGTTTAAGAGGACAGGGGGCCAATGAGCAGTTCTTC.

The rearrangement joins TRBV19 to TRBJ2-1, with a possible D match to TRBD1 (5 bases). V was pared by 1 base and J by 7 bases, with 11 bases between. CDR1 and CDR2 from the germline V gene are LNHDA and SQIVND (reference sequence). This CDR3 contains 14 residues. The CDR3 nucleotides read TGTGCCAGTAGTATAGTCAGGGCAAGGAATGAGCAGTTCTTC. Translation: CASSIVRARNEQFF.

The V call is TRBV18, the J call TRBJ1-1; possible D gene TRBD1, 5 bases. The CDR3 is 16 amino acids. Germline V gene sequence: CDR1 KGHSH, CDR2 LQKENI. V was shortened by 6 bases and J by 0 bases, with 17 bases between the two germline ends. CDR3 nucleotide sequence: TGTGCCAGCTCCCTCGCCGGGGGGACGGTGAACACTGAAGCTTTCTTT. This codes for CASSLAGGTVNTEAFF.

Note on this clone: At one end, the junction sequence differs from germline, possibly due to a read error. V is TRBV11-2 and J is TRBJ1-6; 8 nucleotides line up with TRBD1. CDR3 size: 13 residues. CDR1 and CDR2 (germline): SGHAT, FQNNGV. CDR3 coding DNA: TGTGCCAGCAGCATAGACAGGGGTTCACCCCTCCACTTT. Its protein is CASSIDRGSPLHF.

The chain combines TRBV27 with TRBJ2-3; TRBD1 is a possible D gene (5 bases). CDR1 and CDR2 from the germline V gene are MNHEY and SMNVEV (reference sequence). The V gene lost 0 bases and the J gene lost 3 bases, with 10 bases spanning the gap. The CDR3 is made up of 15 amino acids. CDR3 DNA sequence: TGTGCCAGCAGTTTATCGAAAGGGGCAACAGATACGCAGTATTTT. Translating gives CASSLSKGATDTQYF.

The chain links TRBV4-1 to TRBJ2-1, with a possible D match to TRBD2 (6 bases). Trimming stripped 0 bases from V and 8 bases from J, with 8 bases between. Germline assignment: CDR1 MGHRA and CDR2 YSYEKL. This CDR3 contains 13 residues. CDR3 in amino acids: CASSQDGGDEQFF. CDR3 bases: TGCGCCAGCAGCCAAGATGGAGGGGATGAGCAGTTCTTC.